This T cell receptor beta chain was recovered during a study of CD8+CD57+ T cells in acquired aplastic anemia. Germline V gives CDR1 KGHDR, CDR2 SFDVKD. Trimming pared 2 bases from V and 7 bases from J, leaving 13 bases between. The CDR3 length is 14 residues. All sequencing subjects had displayed CD8+CD57+ cell expansion on flow cytometry. The patients, all of them, had severe acquired aplastic anemia. Study-level results: Patients and controls were not found to differ significantly in CD8+ Simpson's diversity.

With regard to this clonotype: Its matching antigen is unknown.

According to the study, genomic DNA was the template for TCR beta VDJ and CDR3 profiling. One entry per CDR3 protein, called by TCRdb with MiXCR from the reads. This repertoire shows 250,000 to 300,000 distinct CDR3 sequences, roughly 61% found once; its top ten account for roughly 1.2%. The chain joins TRBV24-1 to TRBJ1-2; D possibly corresponds to TRBD1 (6 bases). The sequenced sample was sorted CD4+, CD8+, or CD8+CD57+ T cells (not recorded which) from PBMCs. The TCR sequence derives from a human donor with aplastic anemia. The CDR3: CATSDSTGKRGYTF. Here the CDR3 DNA reads TGTGCCACCAGTGATTCTACAGGGAAGCGTGGCTACACCTTC.